This T cell receptor (beta chain) was recorded in a study of T-cell reconstitution after alpha-beta-depleted transplantation in children. V lost 4 bases to trimming and J lost 5 bases, with 13 bases between them. The CDR3 covers 14 residues. Per the germline V gene, CDR1 is SEHNR and CDR2 is FQNEAQ (reference sequence). Preparation of the TCRbeta library used unique molecular identifiers. TCRdb called the PCR reads again in MiXCR, with one record for every CDR3 protein. The table lists about 580,000 distinct CDR3 sequences, roughly 24% of them singletons, with 14% in the top ten. This clonotype was observed a handful of times.

The sample was PBMCs, mostly from graft donor cells, taken 360 days after TCRalphabeta/CD19-depleted stem cell transplant. The clonotype was recovered from a boy less than two years old who had a stem cell transplant for acute myeloid leukemia, so the T cells may come from the graft donor. J is TRBJ2-3 and V is TRBV7-9; D unclear. The CDR3, as DNA: TGTGCCAGCAGCTACCATGGTTCGGGAGATACGCAGTATTTT. This encodes CASSYHGSGDTQYF.